The 18 T cell receptor beta chains given below trace back to one sample, sequenced in a study of blood T cell repertoires in COVID-19. Measured with immunoSEQ multiplex PCR; TCRdb has only the in-frame clones, and not every one. The data contain some 190,000 clones, 80% of them seen just once; the ten biggest clones take up over 13%. Sequenced material: PBMCs or T cells enriched from blood (not recorded which). The origin of the receptors is a man in his sixties who had been exposed to COVID-19.

This clone appeared a single time. The chain is built from TRBV7-3 and TRBJ2-7; the D gene is possibly TRBD2 (5 bases). Germline CDR1 and CDR2: SGHTA and FQGTGA. The CDR3 length is 13 residues. The V and J ends lost 0 bases and 3 bases respectively, with 6 bases between them. CDR3 in DNA: TGTGCCAGCAGCTTAACCCGGGACTACGAGCAGTACTTC. Protein product: CASSLTRDYEQYF. The full variable domain, in which reference TRBV7-3 and TRBJ2-7 provide the parts outside the CDR3, is GAGVSQTPSNKVTEKGKYVELRCDPISGHTALYWYRQSLGQGPEFLIYFQGTGAADDSGLPNDRFFAVRPEGSVSTLKIQRTERGDSAVYLCASSLTRDYEQYFGPGTRLTVT.

Written as DNA, the CDR3 is TGCAGCGTTGATTGGACAATCTCCTACAATGAGCAGTTCTTC. Translating it yields CSVDWTISYNEQFF. The chain employs TRBV29-1 and TRBJ2-1, with D possibly being TRBD1 (5 bases). Trimming took 3 bases from V and 0 from J, leaving 9 bases between them. Germline lookup yields CDR1 SQVTM and CDR2 ANQGSEA. The length of the CDR3 is 14 residues.

This clone was seen just once. The DNA of the CDR3 is TGTGCCAGCAGCCCCCCGCGGCAGGGGTATGAAGCTTTCTTT. Translated, it gives CASSPPRQGYEAFF. V is TRBV7-2 and J is TRBJ1-1; tentative D call: TRBD1 (6 bases). The V gene's germline CDR1 is SGHTA and CDR2 FQGNSA. The CDR3 is 14 amino acids. Trimming cost V 5 bases and J 7 bases, with 17 bases left between them.

The chain uses TRBV7-9 and TRBJ2-7; possible D gene TRBD2, 5 bases. The CDR3 runs to 15 residues. Trimming removed 2 bases from V and 9 bases from J, with 20 bases in between. CDR1 is SEHNR, CDR2 FQNEAQ, per germline (reference sequence). The chain's CDR3 is CASSLQAAVDFGQYF. The CDR3 DNA reads as TGTGCCAGCAGCTTACAGGCAGCGGTGGATTTCGGGCAGTACTTC.

The rearrangement joins TRBV7-2 to TRBJ2-2; no clear D gene. The CDR3 is 14 amino acids. The germline V gene has CDR1 SGHTA and CDR2 FQGNSA. V was pared by 5 bases and J by 3 bases, with 10 bases between. The CDR3 coding sequence is TGTGCCAGCAGCCCCCCACGGGACACCGGGGAGCTGTTTTTT. It encodes CASSPPRDTGELFF.

This rearrangement joins TRBV10-1 to TRBJ2-5, with 9 bases fitting TRBD1. V lost 8 bases to trimming and J lost 2 bases; unmatched junction nucleotides: 9. Looked up from germline, CDR1 is WNHNN and CDR2 is SYGVQD (reference sequence). This CDR3 region has 15 residues. CDR3 amino acids: CASAKGQGKQETQYF. DNA of the CDR3: TGCGCCAGCGCCAAAGGACAGGGGAAGCAAGAGACCCAGTACTTC.

The chain couples TRBV3-1 (or the pseudogene TRBV3-2) to TRBJ1-6; 7 bases fit TRBD1. V shed 4 bases and J 9 bases; nucleotides not matched to a gene: 12. The CDR3 sequence is 16 residues long. In germline, CDR1 is LGHDT, CDR2 YNNKEL (reference sequence). This chain's CDR3 is CASSLSPGQKVSPLHF. CDR3 DNA sequence: TGTGCCAGCAGCCTTAGTCCGGGACAGAAGGTTTCACCCCTCCACTTT.

This chain connects TRBV5-8 to TRBJ2-2; 10 bases map to TRBD2. With V trimmed by 0 bases and J by 2 bases, 7 bases remained unmatched. The CDR3 is 18 amino acids. Germline lookup yields CDR1 SGHTS and CDR2 YDEGEE. CDR3 protein: CASSLGLLAGRNTGELFF. DNA for the CDR3: TGTGCCAGCAGCTTGGGATTACTAGCGGGAAGAAACACCGGGGAGCTGTTTTTT. Based on the CDR3 plus reference TRBV5-8 and TRBJ2-2, the full variable domain is EAGVTQSPTHLIKTRGQQATLRCSPISGHTSVYWYQQALGLGLQFLLWYDEGEERNRGNFPPRFSGRQFPNYSSELNVNALELEDSALYLCASSLGLLAGRNTGELFFGEGSRLTVL.

Written as DNA, the CDR3 is TGTGCCAGCAGACAGGGGGTTAACTACGAGCAGTACTTC. This translates into CASRQGVNYEQYF. V usage is TRBV27 and J usage is TRBJ2-7, with 8 bases matching TRBD1. This CDR3 comprises 13 residues. The germline V gene encodes CDR1 MNHEY and CDR2 SMNVEV (reference sequence). V lost 6 bases, J lost 3 bases, and 4 bases stayed unmatched.

The chain combines TRBV2 with TRBJ1-5; D is unclear. The germline V gene encodes CDR1 SNHLY and CDR2 FYNNEI. V lost 7 bases and J 4 bases, leaving 29 bases between the germline ends. This CDR3 comprises 19 residues. This chain's CDR3 is CASNNDPAGLGSLNQPQHF. For the CDR3, the DNA is TGTGCCAGCAATAACGACCCGGCCGGGTTAGGTTCTCTTAATCAGCCCCAGCATTTT.

V is TRBV30 and J is TRBJ2-1, with 7 bases matching TRBD2. There are 16 residues in the CDR3. CDR1 is GTSNPN and CDR2 is SVGIG in the germline V gene (reference sequence). V was clipped by 5 bases and J by 3 bases; unmatched bases: 13. CDR3 DNA: TGTGCCTGGGGGTCACTGGGAGGGGCCGGCTACAATGAGCAGTTCTTC. Translation: CAWGSLGGAGYNEQFF.

The chain carries TRBV7-8 and TRBJ2-1; D not resolved. This CDR3 is built from 15 residues. Per germline, CDR1 SGHVS and CDR2 FQNEAQ. V dropped 0 bases and J dropped 1 base, with 7 bases sitting between them. The CDR3 nucleotides are TGTGCCAGCAGCTTAGCTCTAGGATCCTACAATGAGCAGTTCTTC. Protein sequence: CASSLALGSYNEQFF.

This chain joins TRBV5-6 and TRBJ1-1; unclear D gene. Trimming took 1 base from V and 3 from J, leaving 10 bases between them. In germline, CDR1 is SGHDT, CDR2 YYEEEE. The CDR3 is 14 amino acids. The CDR3 reads CASSLLGRDTEAFF. CDR3 DNA: TGTGCCAGCAGCTTGTTGGGGAGGGACACTGAAGCTTTCTTT.

The chain joins TRBV4-3 to TRBJ2-3, with 11 bases that match TRBD1. Germline CDR1 is LGHNA and CDR2 is YSLEER. This CDR3 has 17 residues. V trimming: 0 bases; J trimming: 5 bases; junction bases outside the gene matches: 7. The CDR3 here is CASSQDWTGGGRDTQYF. As DNA, the CDR3 is TGCGCCAGCAGCCAAGACTGGACAGGGGGCGGGAGAGATACGCAGTATTTT.

The chain couples TRBV28 to TRBJ1-1, with D unresolved. The V gene lost 2 bases and the J gene lost 10 bases, with 8 bases spanning the gap. This CDR3 region has 11 residues. The germline CDR1 and CDR2 sequences are MDHEN and SYDVKM. As DNA, the CDR3 is TGTGCCAGCAGTTTACCGGGAGGAGCTTTCTTT. It encodes CASSLPGGAFF.

The J gene is TRBJ2-2, the V gene TRBV27, with a tentative D call TRBD2 (6 bases). There are 13 residues in the CDR3. Trimming removed 8 bases at V and 3 bases at J, with 10 bases between. Germline V gene lookup returns CDR1 MNHEY and CDR2 SMNVEV (reference sequence). CDR3: CASPGGDTGELFF. The CDR3 nucleotides read TGTGCCAGCCCCGGGGGAGACACCGGGGAGCTGTTTTTT.

A few counts support this clone. CDR3 sequence: CASSQKGAGDTQYF. CDR3 DNA: TGTGCCAGCAGCCAGAAGGGAGCGGGAGATACGCAGTATTTT. The chain couples TRBV3-1 (or the pseudogene TRBV3-2) to TRBJ2-3; a possible D gene is TRBD2 (6 bases). The CDR3 length is 14 residues. The V and J ends lost 3 bases and 5 bases respectively, with 12 bases between them. CDR1 LGHDT and CDR2 YNNKEL come from the germline V gene (reference sequence).

The genes are TRBV7-9 and TRBJ2-5; 11 nucleotides align to TRBD2. Germline trimming cut 5 bases from V and 5 bases from J; bases unmatched to any gene: 16. Germline assignment: CDR1 SEHNR and CDR2 FQNEAQ (reference sequence). CDR3 size: 18 residues. The CDR3 sequence: CASSPEPFLSGRAETQYF. The CDR3 region has the DNA TGTGCCAGCAGCCCCGAGCCTTTTCTTAGCGGGAGGGCCGAGACCCAGTACTTC.